This TCR beta chain derives from a study of T cells after yellow fever vaccination. The germline V gene encodes CDR1 MNHEY and CDR2 SVGAGI. The CDR3 spans 14 residues. V shed 4 bases, J shed 6 bases, and the junction held 7 bases outside the gene matches. Ten or more counts support this clonotype. TCRdb called the 5' RACE reads again in MiXCR, with one record for every CDR3 protein. The table records about 320,000 distinct CDR3 sequences, approximately 4.3% of them present only once. The sequencing used PBMCs, collected 15 days after the yellow fever booster vaccination. V gene TRBV6-5 combines with J gene TRBJ2-3, with 7 positions matching TRBD2. The sequence was obtained from a man younger than 35 who received the YFV17D yellow fever vaccine. The CDR3 loop is CASSSVGLVDTQYF. Written as DNA, the CDR3 is TGTGCCAGCAGTTCCGTCGGACTAGTGGATACGCAGTATTTT.